What follows are 17 T cell receptor beta chains derived from one specimen sequenced in a study of regulatory T cells in long-lasting Graves disease. Time point reported: persistent/refractory GD, antithyroid drugs over 5 years with positive TRAb. Extracted PBMC RNA gave rise to the TCR library. Sequencing libraries for TCR beta were prepared with iRepertoire HTBI primers and Arm-PCR of CDR3 regions. TCRdb reanalysed the multiplex PCR reads using MiXCR and keeps one entry per CDR3 protein. The table shows hundreds of thousands of distinct CDR3 sequences, with 22% occurring only once. Source: peripheral blood mononuclear cells (PBMCs), taken when the disease was refractory, from a patient treated with antithyroid drugs. Receptors originate from a female donor with Graves disease.

The J gene is TRBJ2-7, the V gene TRBV20-1; the match to TRBD2 covers 7 bases. V shed 0 bases, J shed 6 bases, and the junction held 8 bases outside the gene matches. Germline CDR1 reads DFQATT; CDR2 reads SNEGSKA (reference sequence). The CDR3 has 14 residues. DNA of the CDR3: TGCAGTGCTAGAGAGGGCGGGAGAGGATTCGAGCAGTACTTC. Its translation is CSAREGGRGFEQYF.

The J gene is TRBJ2-1, the V gene TRBV12-3 or TRBV12-4; D is unresolved. V was shortened by 1 base and J by 3 bases, with 1 base between the two germline ends. This CDR3 is 12 amino acids long. DNA of the CDR3: TGTGCCAGCAGTTTAGACTACAATGAGCAGTTCTTC. It codes for CASSLDYNEQFF.

This clonotype has only a few counts. The gene calls are TRBV20-1 and TRBJ1-1; 7 bases match TRBD1. The junction had 9 bases not matched to a gene; V was cut back by 6 bases and J by 5 bases. Germline V gives CDR1 DFQATT, CDR2 SNEGSKA (reference sequence). The CDR3 runs to 13 residues. In DNA, the CDR3 is TGCAGTGCAGCCTACAGGGGACGAACTGAAGCTTTCTTT. It specifies CSAAYRGRTEAFF.

CDR3 in amino acids: CASSPIRTGLNTEAFF. The CDR3 region has the DNA TGTGCCAGCAGCCCGATCCGGACAGGGTTGAACACTGAAGCTTTCTTT. This chain links TRBV5-8 with TRBJ1-1; 8 bases are shared with TRBD1. With V trimmed by 4 bases and J by 0 bases, 8 bases remained unmatched. The CDR3 spans 16 residues. Germline CDR1 SGHTS, CDR2 YDEGEE.

This clonotype has just a few counts. The chain combines TRBV28 with TRBJ1-4; the match to TRBD1 covers 8 bases. Per the germline V gene, CDR1 is MDHEN and CDR2 is SYDVKM. CDR3 length: 15 amino acids. V dropped 9 bases and J dropped 4; count of bases not matched to a gene: 10. CDR3 sequence (DNA): TGTGCCAGTAGTGATCCGGGACAGGATAATGAAAAACTGTTTTTT. Residues: CASSDPGQDNEKLFF.

V is TRBV9 and J is TRBJ1-1; D remains ambiguous. The germline gives CDR1 SGDLS, CDR2 YYNGEE. The CDR3 sequence is 15 residues long. Trimming removed 0 bases from V and 3 bases from J, with 12 bases in between. The CDR3 nucleotides are TGTGCCAGCAGCGTAGTGCTTAATAGGGACACTGAAGCTTTCTTT. Its protein product is CASSVVLNRDTEAFF.

The chain carries TRBV20-1 and TRBJ2-4; possibly TRBD2 for D (7 bases). The CDR3 runs 16 residues. Germline V gene sequence: CDR1 DFQATT, CDR2 SNEGSKA (reference sequence). The V end was cut by 2 bases, the J end by 1 base, with 15 bases between. DNA of the CDR3: TGCAGTGCTAGAAGGGGGGGCTCGGGGGCCAAAAACATTCAGTACTTC. As protein: CSARRGGSGAKNIQYF.

The chain has TRBV29-1 and TRBJ2-7; 7 bases agree with TRBD2. Germline V CDR1 and CDR2: SQVTM, ANQGSEA. The CDR3 is 13 residues long. J gave up 2 bases and V 4 bases, and 5 bases lay outside the gene matches. The CDR3 is CSVVRGGTYEQYF. CDR3 DNA sequence: TGCAGCGTTGTTCGCGGGGGAACCTACGAGCAGTACTTC.

The chain couples TRBV5-6 to TRBJ1-1; perhaps TRBD1 as D (6 bases). The CDR3 covers 18 residues. Trimming took off 6 bases at V and 1 base at J, with 25 bases between the two ends. CDR1 is SGHDT, CDR2 YYEEEE, per germline. Here the CDR3 reads CASTHLAAGEGRNTEAFF. The CDR3 DNA is TGTGCCAGCACACATCTTGCGGCAGGGGAGGGACGGAACACTGAAGCTTTCTTT.

This clonotype was seen at least ten times. J is TRBJ1-5 and V is TRBV2; D not resolved. V was trimmed by 4 bases and J by 9 bases, leaving 10 bases between them. CDR3 length: 12 residues. Germline-derived CDR1 and CDR2 are SNHLY and FYNNEI. CDR3 loop: CASSVGTPPQHF. CDR3 DNA sequence: TGTGCCAGCAGTGTCGGAACCCCGCCCCAGCATTTT.

This clonotype was seen a few times. This chain joins TRBV6-1 and TRBJ2-7, with D maybe TRBD1 (6 bases). This CDR3 region has 13 residues. V was clipped by 8 bases and J by 6 bases, with 17 bases between them. CDR1 is MNHNS, CDR2 SASEGT, per germline. CDR3 coding DNA: TGTGCCAGCGGACAGCGCTCGGCTTTCGAGCAGTACTTC. This codes for CASGQRSAFEQYF.

V usage is TRBV5-6 and J usage is TRBJ1-1, with D perhaps TRBD1 (6 bases). Trimming shortened V by 6 bases and J by 5 bases, and 17 bases separated the two germline ends. Germline values: CDR1 SGHDT, CDR2 YYEEEE. The length of the CDR3 is 14 residues. In DNA, the CDR3 is TGTGCCAGCATCCCCTGGGGGGGCTCGACTGAAGCTTTCTTT. Protein product: CASIPWGGSTEAFF.

The sample holds many counts of this clonotype. The CDR3: CASGLAGPYEQYF. CDR3 nucleotide sequence: TGTGCCAGCGGGCTAGCGGGACCGTACGAGCAGTACTTC. V and J are TRBV2 and TRBJ2-7, with 9 bases identical to TRBD2. The germline gives CDR1 SNHLY, CDR2 FYNNEI. After removal of 8 bases from V and 4 bases from J, the junction contained 6 bases not matched to a gene. CDR3 length: 13 amino acids.

A note on this clonotype: This may arise from a read error, as a much more abundant clone is one base away. This chain links TRBV6-2 or TRBV6-3 with TRBJ1-2; TRBD1 is a possible D gene (5 bases). CDR3 length equals 14 residues. The V gene's germline CDR1 is MNHEY and CDR2 SVGEGT. Trimming left V 6 bases short and J 3 bases short, with 14 bases between. The DNA of the CDR3 is TGTGCCAGCAGCGACGGGGCGGGAGACTATGGCTACACCTTC. Protein sequence: CASSDGAGDYGYTF.

DNA of the CDR3: TGCGCCAGCAGCTTCCGGGACAGGTTGGAAACCGGGGAGCTGTTTTTT. It translates to CASSFRDRLETGELFF. The chain recombines TRBV5-1 with TRBJ2-2, with 8 bases matching TRBD1. The length of the CDR3 is 16 residues. CDR1 and CDR2 (germline): SGHRS, YFSETQ. V was clipped by 2 bases and J by 5 bases; unmatched bases: 8.

Concerning this clonotype: A much more abundant neighbour one base away suggests this may be a read error. This chain links TRBV12-3 or TRBV12-4 with TRBJ1-1; a possible D gene is TRBD1 (6 bases). The CDR3 has 16 residues. The CDR3 here is CASSLAAERGDTVAFF. The CDR3 nucleotides are TGTGCCAGCAGTTTAGCCGCGGAAAGGGGGGACACTGTAGCTTTCTTT.

There are a few counts of this clonotype. The chain uses TRBV6-1 and TRBJ1-1; 8 positions agree with TRBD1. There are 15 residues in the CDR3. The V gene end was trimmed by 7 bases and the J gene end by 4 bases; junction bases not matched to a gene: 11. Germline V gene data show CDR1 as MNHNS and CDR2 as SASEGT. This CDR3 is CASIRPGQGGTEAFF. The CDR3 coding sequence is TGTGCCAGCATCCGTCCAGGACAGGGAGGCACTGAAGCTTTCTTT.